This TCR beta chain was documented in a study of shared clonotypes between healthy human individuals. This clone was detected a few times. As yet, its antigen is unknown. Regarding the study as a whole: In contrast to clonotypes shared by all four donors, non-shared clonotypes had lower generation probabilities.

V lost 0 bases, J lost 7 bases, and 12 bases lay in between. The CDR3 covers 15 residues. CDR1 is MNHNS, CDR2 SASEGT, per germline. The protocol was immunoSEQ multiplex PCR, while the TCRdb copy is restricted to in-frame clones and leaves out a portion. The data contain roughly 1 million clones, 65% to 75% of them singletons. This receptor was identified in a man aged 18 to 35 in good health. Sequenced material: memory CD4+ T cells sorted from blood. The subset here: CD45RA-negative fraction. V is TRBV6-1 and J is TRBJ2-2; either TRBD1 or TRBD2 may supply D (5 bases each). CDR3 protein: CASSEAPGRFGELFF. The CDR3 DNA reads TGTGCCAGCAGTGAAGCGCCGGGACGTTTCGGGGAGCTGTTTTTT.